This entry features one TCR beta chain sequence. As yet, its antigen is unknown. There were no recent acute infections or vaccinations among the donors, who were healthy HIV-negative adults. Libraries were prepared by immunoSEQ multiplex PCR; TCRdb keeps only in-frame clonotypes and omits some of them. The sample yields 1,500,000 or so clones, around 98.5% seen once. The sample is drawn from a study of shared clonotypes between healthy human individuals. The wider study: Donor ages ranged 18 to 49 years: a couple of women, a few men.

Findings and limits, study-wide: Naive subsets, compared against memory subsets, generally had larger estimated richness values. Donor scarcity curtailed the genetic and exposure-history diversity represented herein.

The TCR originated in a man aged 25-40 years in good health. The specimen sequenced was naive CD4+ T cells sorted from blood. Subset specified: CD45RA+ positively selected.

CDR3 nucleotide sequence: TGTGCCAGTAGTTACAGGGCTTCTGAAGCTTTCTTT. It translates to CASSYRASEAFF. J is TRBJ1-1 and V is TRBV19, with TRBD1 as a possible D gene (6 bases). The length of the CDR3 is 12 residues. Germline V gives CDR1 LNHDA, CDR2 SQIVND (reference sequence). V lost 5 bases to trimming and J lost 6 bases, with 10 bases between them.